The clone carrying this T cell receptor (beta chain) was detected once. Antigen unknown. The junction does not match germline at one end; this may be a read error. The PCR employed 60 Vbeta primers together with 13 Jbeta primers. The repertoire was sequenced with immunoSEQ multiplex PCR; TCRdb's copy has only in-frame clones and lacks some. The sample has about 110,000 clones, about 80% seen once. The data were obtained in a study of cytomegalovirus exposure and HLA in healthy donors. Study-wide results and limits: In an earlier analysis, most TCR beta V segments were productive about 87% or about 30% of the time.

This CDR3 is built from 12 residues. CDR1 is MNHEY, CDR2 SVGAGI, per germline. This TCR was sampled from a woman aged 45-60 years in good health and CMV-seropositive. The genes are TRBV6-5 and TRBJ1-1; D is ambiguous. What was sequenced was PBMCs. DNA for the CDR3: TGTGCCAGCAGTTACTCGAACAGTGAAGCTTTCTTT. It codes for CASSYSNSEAFF.